Here is one T cell receptor beta chain with its context. The entry originates in a study of blood T cell repertoires in COVID-19. Data came from immunoSEQ multiplex PCR; TCRdb stores just in-frame clones and leaves some out. The repertoire has 180,000 or so clones, roughly three quarters of them found once; the top ten carry 8.5% to 10%. Source material: peripheral blood. The TCR comes from a woman aged 45-65 years with active or convalescent COVID-19.

The CDR3, as DNA: TGTGCCAGCGTCGGGGTGGGACAGGGATCCTATGGCTACACCTTC. Protein product: CASVGVGQGSYGYTF. The chain carries TRBV27 and TRBJ1-2, with 9 nucleotides matching TRBD1. This CDR3 comprises 15 residues. V lost 8 bases, J lost 4 bases, and 11 bases stayed unmatched. Germline CDR1 MNHEY, CDR2 SMNVEV (reference sequence).